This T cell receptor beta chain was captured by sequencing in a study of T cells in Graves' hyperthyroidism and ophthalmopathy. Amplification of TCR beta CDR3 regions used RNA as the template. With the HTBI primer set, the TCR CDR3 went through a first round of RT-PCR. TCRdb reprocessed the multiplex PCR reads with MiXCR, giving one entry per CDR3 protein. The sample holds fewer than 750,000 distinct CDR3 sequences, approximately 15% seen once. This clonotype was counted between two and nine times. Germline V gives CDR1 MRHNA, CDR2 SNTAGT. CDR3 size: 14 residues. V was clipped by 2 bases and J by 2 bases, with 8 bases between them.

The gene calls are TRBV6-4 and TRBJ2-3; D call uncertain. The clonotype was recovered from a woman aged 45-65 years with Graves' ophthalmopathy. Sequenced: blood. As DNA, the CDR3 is TGTGCCAGCAGTGACAACAGATTCACAGATACGCAGTATTTT. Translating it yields CASSDNRFTDTQYF.